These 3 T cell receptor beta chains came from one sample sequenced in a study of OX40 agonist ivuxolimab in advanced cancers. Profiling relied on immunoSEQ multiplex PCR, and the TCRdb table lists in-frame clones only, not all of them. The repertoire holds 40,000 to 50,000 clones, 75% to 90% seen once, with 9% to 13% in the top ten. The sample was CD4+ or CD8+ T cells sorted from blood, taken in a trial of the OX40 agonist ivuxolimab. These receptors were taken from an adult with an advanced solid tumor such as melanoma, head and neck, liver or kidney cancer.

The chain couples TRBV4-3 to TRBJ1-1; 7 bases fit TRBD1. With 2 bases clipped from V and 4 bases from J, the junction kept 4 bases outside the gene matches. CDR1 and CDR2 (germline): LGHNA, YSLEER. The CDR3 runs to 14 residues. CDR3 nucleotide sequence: TGCGCCAGCAGCCAAACATCAGGGGGCACTGAAGCTTTCTTT. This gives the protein CASSQTSGGTEAFF.

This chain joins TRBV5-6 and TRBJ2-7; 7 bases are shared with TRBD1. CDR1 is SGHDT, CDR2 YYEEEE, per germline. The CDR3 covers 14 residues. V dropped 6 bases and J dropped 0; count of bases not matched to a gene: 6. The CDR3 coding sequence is TGTGCCAGCACAGGACAGGTGAGCTCCTACGAGCAGTACTTC. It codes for CASTGQVSSYEQYF.

The CDR3 DNA reads as TGTGCCAGCAGCCCGTTTTGGGGGGTTTACGAGCAGTACTTC. Translation gives CASSPFWGVYEQYF. The chain joins TRBV7-8 to TRBJ2-7; TRBD2 is a possible D gene (6 bases). Germline CDR1 is SGHVS and CDR2 is FQNEAQ. The V gene lost 5 bases and the J gene lost 4 bases, with 15 bases spanning the gap. This CDR3 has 14 residues.